Given below is one T cell receptor beta chain in context. Its target is unknown. These data come from a study of CD8+ T cells in alopecia areata. Looking at the study overall: Among treated patients, oral tofacitinib was administered at 5 to 10 mg twice daily. Study conclusions and caveats: It was less clear whether patients shared TCRs than it was in mice, possibly because of HLA. Scalp samples also yield sequences of resident alphabeta T cells from normal skin.

The authors extracted RNA and reverse transcribed it into cDNA as the sequencing template. The assay was immunoSEQ multiplex PCR, and TCRdb's table has in-frame clones only and misses some. The data hold some 200,000 clones, with roughly 60% observed a single time. The CDR3 has 10 residues. V was cut by 4 bases and J by 10 bases, with 10 bases left in between. Germline V gene data show CDR1 as SQVTM and CDR2 as ANQGSEA. Treatment noted: oral pan-JAK inhibitor, 5-10 mg twice daily. This receptor was identified in a human donor with alopecia areata. This sample comprised CD4+ T cells sorted from blood, obtained at week 24, from a patient treated with tofacitinib. The V call is TRBV29-1, the J call TRBJ1-1; D remains unclear. As DNA, the CDR3 is TGCAGCGTTGGGGCTGTGCCAGCTTTCTTT. This encodes CSVGAVPAFF.